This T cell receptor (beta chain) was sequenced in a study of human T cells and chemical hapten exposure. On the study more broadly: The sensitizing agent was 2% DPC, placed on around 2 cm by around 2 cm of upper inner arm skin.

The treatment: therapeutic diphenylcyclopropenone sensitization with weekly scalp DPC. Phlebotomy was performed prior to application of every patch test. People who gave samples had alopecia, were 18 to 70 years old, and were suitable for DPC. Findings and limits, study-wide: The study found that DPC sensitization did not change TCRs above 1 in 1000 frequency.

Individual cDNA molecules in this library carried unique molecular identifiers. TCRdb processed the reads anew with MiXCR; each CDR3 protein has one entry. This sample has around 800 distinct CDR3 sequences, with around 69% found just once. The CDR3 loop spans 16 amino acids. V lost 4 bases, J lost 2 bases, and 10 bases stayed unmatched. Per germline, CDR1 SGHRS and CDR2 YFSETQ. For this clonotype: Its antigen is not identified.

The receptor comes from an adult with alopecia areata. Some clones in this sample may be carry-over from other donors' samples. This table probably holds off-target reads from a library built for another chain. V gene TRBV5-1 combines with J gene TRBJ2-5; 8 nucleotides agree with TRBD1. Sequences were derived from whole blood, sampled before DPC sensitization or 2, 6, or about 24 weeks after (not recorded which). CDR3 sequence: CASSPHGQGGQETQYF. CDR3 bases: TGCGCCAGCAGCCCGCACGGACAGGGAGGACAAGAGACCCAGTACTTC.